Shown below are 16 T cell receptor beta chains from a single sample sequenced in a study of T-cell reconstitution after alpha-beta-depleted transplantation in children. TCRbeta library preparation incorporated unique molecular identifiers. TCRdb re-derived calls from the PCR reads in MiXCR, one entry per CDR3 protein. This table holds more than 400,000 distinct CDR3 sequences, around two fifths found once. Material: PBMCs, obtained before TCRalphabeta/CD19-depleted stem cell transplant. The source is a girl aged 2-10 years with aplastic anemia, due to receive a stem cell transplant.

This chain connects TRBV6-2 or TRBV6-3 to TRBJ2-2; possible D gene TRBD1, 6 bases. This CDR3 has 17 residues. Between the trimmed V and J ends, which lost 7 bases and 8 bases, there was a span of 26 bases. The V gene's germline CDR1 is MNHEY and CDR2 SVGEGT. The CDR3 here is CASTRTGGRTDLGELFF. The CDR3 bases are TGTGCCAGCACCCGCACTGGGGGACGGACAGACTTGGGGGAGCTGTTTTTT.

The sample holds a few counts of this clonotype. The chain is built from TRBV10-3 and TRBJ1-4; D is ambiguous. Germline CDR1 ENHRY, CDR2 SYGVKD. The CDR3 covers 13 residues. Deletions cut 5 bases from V and 6 bases from J, with 10 bases between. The CDR3 DNA reads TGTGCCATCAGTCCCCGACCTGATGAAAAACTGTTTTTT. Translated, it gives CAISPRPDEKLFF.

This clonotype was counted at least ten times. This rearrangement joins TRBV7-9 to TRBJ1-4; possible D gene TRBD1, 5 bases. V lost 4 bases to trimming and J lost 3 bases, with 21 bases between them. Germline CDR1 is SEHNR and CDR2 is FQNEAQ (reference sequence). This CDR3 is 18 amino acids long. The CDR3 coding sequence is TGTGCCAGCAGCTCACCGGGGCTTACTGCGGGCGCTAATGAAAAACTGTTTTTT. Its protein is CASSSPGLTAGANEKLFF.

The table lists this clonotype with a few counts. The chain combines TRBV7-2 with TRBJ2-7; D unresolved. The CDR3 covers 13 residues. V lost 5 bases to trimming and J lost 5 bases, with 13 bases between them. Germline CDR1 and CDR2: SGHTA and FQGNSA. CDR3 coding DNA: TGTGCCAGCAGCCCAGGTCCCTATGACGAGCAGTACTTC. Translating gives CASSPGPYDEQYF.

This rearrangement joins TRBV3-1 to TRBJ1-2; the D is unclear. Trimming took 3 bases from V and 5 from J, leaving 10 bases between them. The CDR3 is 13 amino acids. The germline V gene encodes CDR1 LGHDT and CDR2 YNNKEL (reference sequence). Here the CDR3 reads CASSHGSVYGYTF. CDR3 nucleotides: TGTGCCAGCAGCCATGGGTCCGTGTATGGCTACACCTTC.

This clonotype has a handful of counts. The V call is TRBV14, the J call TRBJ1-2, with D hard to call. Per germline, CDR1 SGHDN and CDR2 FVKESK. The CDR3 loop spans 15 amino acids. V was clipped by 1 base and J by 6 bases, with 15 bases between them. CDR3 amino acids: CASSQGILTFNGYTF. CDR3 coding DNA: TGTGCCAGCAGCCAAGGTATCCTGACCTTTAATGGCTACACCTTC. The full variable domain, completed using reference TRBV14 and TRBJ1-2, is EAGVTQFPSHSVIEKGQTVTLRCDPISGHDNLYWYRRVMGKEIKFLLHFVKESKQDESGMPNNRFLAERTGGTYSTLKVQPAELEDSGVYFCASSQGILTFNGYTFGSGTRLTVV.

The chain employs TRBV29-1 and TRBJ1-2, with 8 bases matching TRBD1. CDR1 and CDR2 (germline): SQVTM, ANQGSEA. CDR3 length equals 15 residues. The V segment lost 6 bases and the J segment 4 bases; nucleotides outside the gene matches: 13. CDR3: CSVRDRTRPGYGYTF. The CDR3 nucleotides read TGCAGCGTGCGGGACAGGACACGGCCGGGCTATGGCTACACCTTC.

The V gene is TRBV6-1, the J gene TRBJ2-5, with D hard to call. The germline V gene encodes CDR1 MNHNS and CDR2 SASEGT. The CDR3 extends over 15 amino acids. The V end lost 6 bases, the J end lost 2 bases, and 16 bases lay between the germline ends. DNA of the CDR3: TGTGCCAGCAGCCGCCCGTCAGCCTCTCAAGAGACCCAGTACTTC. Translated: CASSRPSASQETQYF.

The chain links TRBV10-2 to TRBJ2-3; TRBD1 matches 8 bases. Germline loops: CDR1 WSHSY, CDR2 SAAADI. This CDR3 is 12 amino acids long. The trim removed 7 bases at V and 7 bases at J, leaving 4 bases unmatched. CDR3 coding DNA: TGCGCCAGCAACGACAGGGGAAATACGCAGTATTTT. Protein product: CASNDRGNTQYF.

The chain carries TRBV20-1 and TRBJ2-4; 11 positions agree with TRBD1. The CDR3 extends over 15 amino acids. V trimming: 3 bases; J trimming: 2 bases; junction bases outside the gene matches: 3. Germline loops: CDR1 DFQATT, CDR2 SNEGSKA (reference sequence). The CDR3 reads CSASGTGGTKNIQYF. CDR3 DNA sequence: TGCAGTGCTAGCGGGACAGGGGGAACCAAAAACATTCAGTACTTC.

This clonotype was picked up many times. V is TRBV29-1 and J is TRBJ2-1, with D unresolved. V lost 3 bases and J lost 0, with 12 bases in between. Looked up from germline, CDR1 is SQVTM and CDR2 is ANQGSEA. The length of the CDR3 is 15 residues. The DNA for the CDR3 is TGCAGCGTTGATTACGGAGCGCTCTCCTACAATGAGCAGTTCTTC. This codes for CSVDYGALSYNEQFF.

The rearrangement uses TRBV7-9 and TRBJ1-2; D possibly corresponds to TRBD1 (6 bases). The germline V gene encodes CDR1 SEHNR and CDR2 FQNEAQ (reference sequence). V lost 6 bases to trimming and J lost 3 bases, with 14 bases between them. The CDR3 is 14 residues long. As DNA, the CDR3 is TGTGCCAGCAGTTCGTCAGGGGTTGACTATGGCTACACCTTC. Amino acids: CASSSSGVDYGYTF.

This clonotype was detected many times. The genes are TRBV28 and TRBJ1-5; TRBD1 agrees at 9 bases. J lost 3 bases, V lost 8 bases, and 5 bases had no gene match. The CDR3 runs 14 residues. The germline gives CDR1 MDHEN, CDR2 SYDVKM. CDR3 loop: CASLVQGANQPQHF. For the CDR3, the DNA is TGTGCCAGCTTGGTACAGGGGGCCAATCAGCCCCAGCATTTT.

This clonotype was seen more than once but under ten times. The V gene is TRBV7-8, the J gene TRBJ2-7, with D perhaps matching TRBD2 (5 bases). Germline V gene sequence: CDR1 SGHVS, CDR2 FQNEAQ. The ends were cut back, 5 bases at V and 7 bases at J, with 18 bases in the middle. This CDR3 region has 14 residues. Written as DNA, the CDR3 is TGTGCCAGCAGCCCTGTGGTACCCAGGAGGGAGCAGTACTTC. This codes for CASSPVVPRREQYF.

A few counts support this clonotype. The chain recombines TRBV20-1 with TRBJ2-1; 12 nucleotides line up with TRBD2. Per the germline V gene, CDR1 is DFQATT and CDR2 is SNEGSKA (reference sequence). With 4 bases clipped from V and 6 bases from J, the junction kept 4 bases outside the gene matches. The CDR3 has 14 residues. The DNA for the CDR3 is TGCAGTGCTACCAGGACTAGCGGGATCAATGAGCAGTTCTTC. Protein product: CSATRTSGINEQFF.

This clonotype turned up a few times. The junction departs from germline at one end; a sequencing error may be responsible. The chain joins TRBV3-1 to TRBJ2-2, with TRBD1 matching 7 bases. Germline V lookup: CDR1 LGHDT, CDR2 YNNKEL (reference sequence). This CDR3 contains 14 residues. The DNA of the CDR3 is TGTGCCAGCAGCCAGGGGACAGACACCGGGGAGCCGTTTTTT. This codes for CASSQGTDTGEPFF.